These T cell receptor beta chains were read from a single sample in a study of beta chain features in type 1 diabetes. Sequencing was performed with immunoSEQ multiplex PCR; in TCRdb, only in-frame clones are kept and a portion is missing. The table lists 250,000 to 350,000 clones, 14% of them singletons, with 0.015% to 0.02% in the top ten. Sequencing was performed on naive CD4+ T cells from blood. The source of these receptors is a man in his thirties or forties with type 1 diabetes. Both conserved end residues are part of each CDR3. The order of the fields is V gene, D gene, J gene, clone size, CDR3 protein, CDR3 DNA. The D gene is left open where the match is weak. Clone size, where shown, is once, few, many, or a class for clones that have expanded.

>TRBV7-8|.|TRBJ2-5|.
CASSLAQGTQYF
TGTGCCAGCAGCTTAGCGCAGGGGACCCAGTACTTC
>TRBV20-1|TRBD1|TRBJ2-7|few
CSSTGDYEQYF
TGCAGTTCAACAGGGGACTACGAGCAGTACTTC
>TRBV15|TRBD1|TRBJ1-1|.
CATSRNRGDGAFF
TGTGCCACCAGCAGAAACAGGGGAGACGGAGCTTTCTTT
>TRBV23-1|TRBD1|TRBJ2-5|few
CASSELKRDRAQETQYF
TGCGCCAGCAGTGAGCTAAAAAGGGACAGGGCCCAAGAGACCCAGTACTTC
>TRBV9|.|TRBJ1-5|.
CASSRRQAYQPQHF
TGTGCCAGCAGCCGCCGACAGGCGTATCAGCCCCAGCATTTT
>TRBV11-2|.|TRBJ1-1|few
CASSLGRGNTEAFF
TGTGCCAGCAGCTTGGGCAGGGGAAACACTGAAGCTTTCTTT
>TRBV7-8|.|TRBJ2-1|few
CASSLPSRDEQFF
TGTGCCAGCAGCCTCCCTTCGAGGGATGAGCAGTTCTTC
>TRBV28|TRBD1|TRBJ2-2|few
CASTPGQGFPGELFF
TGTGCCAGCACTCCGGGACAGGGGTTCCCCGGGGAGCTGTTTTTT
>TRBV7-9|.|TRBJ2-1|.
CASSSTTSYNEQFF
TGTGCCAGCAGCTCAACTACTAGCTACAATGAGCAGTTCTTC
>TRBV28|TRBD2|TRBJ2-5|.
CASSSLAGVRETQYF
TGTGCCAGCAGTTCATTAGCGGGAGTCCGGGAGACCCAGTACTTC
>TRBV5-1|TRBD2|TRBJ2-1|.
CASSPTSGTIEQFF
TGCGCCAGCAGCCCCACTAGCGGGACAATCGAGCAGTTCTTC
>TRBV28|.|TRBJ2-7|few
CASNQQDLYEQYF
TGTGCCAGCAACCAACAGGACCTGTACGAGCAGTACTTC
>TRBV5-4|TRBD1|TRBJ2-5|.
CASSIGTGLETQYF
TGTGCCAGCAGCATCGGGACAGGGTTGGAGACCCAGTACTTC
>TRBV27|TRBD1|TRBJ1-1|.
CASRPPGQLNEAFF
TGTGCCAGCAGGCCACCGGGACAGCTAAATGAAGCTTTCTTT
>TRBV18|.|TRBJ1-2|few
CASSPDPGFGYTF
TGTGCCAGCTCACCGGACCCAGGGTTTGGCTACACCTTC
>TRBV20-1|.|TRBJ2-1|few
CRSSVYNEQFF
TGCCGCTCTAGCGTATACAATGAGCAGTTCTTC
>TRBV9|.|TRBJ2-2|few
CASSVAGTAGYTGELFF
TGTGCCAGCAGCGTAGCAGGGACGGCGGGATACACCGGGGAGCTGTTTTTT